A selection of T cell receptor beta chains follows, all from one sample in a study of blood T cell repertoires in COVID-19. Measured with immunoSEQ multiplex PCR; TCRdb has only the in-frame clones, and not every one. There are tens of thousands of clones in the sample; over 80% occur only once, and more than 15% lies in the top ten. Sequencing input: peripheral blood. The receptor source for this set is a woman aged 80 or older with active or convalescent COVID-19. The CDR3 runs from the conserved cysteine through the conserved F or W. A D gene is named only where the DNA matches it firmly.

v_call,d_call,cdr3_length,j_call,cdr3_aa,cdr3_nt
TRBV5-1,.,14,TRBJ2-3,CASTGGVSTDTQYF,TGCGCCAGCACTGGCGGGGTCAGCACAGATACGCAGTATTTT
TRBV19,.,16,TRBJ2-6,CASSALGGAYLAVLTF,TGTGCCAGTAGTGCCCTGGGCGGGGCCTACCTAGCCGTCCTGACTTTC
TRBV15,TRBD1,14,TRBJ2-1,CATGTGIGYNEQFF,TGTGCCACGGGGACAGGGATAGGCTACAATGAGCAGTTCTTC
TRBV10-2,.,14,TRBJ2-2,CASTQAGNTGELFF,TGCGCCAGCACACAAGCGGGTAACACCGGGGAGCTGTTTTTT
TRBV12-3/TRBV12-4,.,12,TRBJ2-7,CASSRDTYEQYF,TGTGCCAGCAGCCGGGACACCTACGAGCAGTACTTC
TRBV5-1,.,13,TRBJ2-7,CASSPMNTYEQYF,TGCGCCAGCAGCCCGATGAACACCTACGAGCAGTACTTC
TRBV5-1,.,14,TRBJ1-3,CASSLSDSGNTIYF,TGCGCCAGCAGCTTAAGCGACTCTGGAAACACCATATATTTT
TRBV6-5,TRBD1,14,TRBJ2-7,CASSLTGETYEQYF,TGTGCCAGCAGCTTGACAGGGGAAACTTACGAGCAGTACTTC
TRBV30,.,11,TRBJ1-2,CAWSGANYYTF,TGTGCCTGGAGTGGGGCAAATTACTACACCTTC
TRBV28,TRBD2,19,TRBJ2-4,CASRPPGLAEHLAKNIQYF,TGTGCCAGCAGGCCCCCGGGACTAGCGGAGCACCTAGCCAAAAACATTCAGTACTTC
TRBV5-1,TRBD2,16,TRBJ2-5,CASSLSSGGLQETQYF,TGCGCCAGCAGCTTATCTAGCGGGGGGCTACAAGAGACCCAGTACTTC
TRBV9,.,14,TRBJ1-1,CASSVIPEVTEAFF,TGTGCCAGCAGCGTTATACCAGAGGTAACTGAAGCTTTCTTT
TRBV6-6,TRBD1,12,TRBJ1-5,CASSRDREPQHF,TGTGCCAGCAGTAGGGACAGGGAGCCCCAGCATTTT
TRBV18,.,14,TRBJ1-1,CASSSSGLNTEAFF,TGTGCCAGCTCATCCTCGGGTCTGAACACTGAAGCTTTCTTT